One sample yielded the 5 T cell receptor beta chains listed below, sequenced in a study of blood T cells in healthy people across ages. Next came a second PCR, run for about 6 to 12 cycles, which used a sample-barcoded 5' primer along with a J-beta primer mix. From the 5' RACE reads, TCRdb called clonotypes with MiXCR, one entry per CDR3 protein. This sample carries roughly 900,000 distinct CDR3 sequences, roughly 50% of them seen once, and the ten largest clones take 10% to 15%. Sample: blood. These receptors were collected from a man younger than 45 in good health.

The chain employs TRBV7-2 and TRBJ2-1, with 10 bases lining up with TRBD2. V was pared by 4 bases and J by 7 bases, with 7 bases of the junction left unmatched. CDR3 size: 15 residues. In germline, CDR1 is SGHTA, CDR2 FQGNSA. The DNA of the CDR3 is TGTGCCAGCAGCTCACTAGCGGGGCATCTTAATGAGCAGTTCTTC. Residues: CASSSLAGHLNEQFF.

The chain combines TRBV19 with TRBJ1-2, with D perhaps matching TRBD1 (6 bases). Trimming took off 3 bases at V and 2 bases at J, with 10 bases between the two ends. Germline CDR1 and CDR2: LNHDA and SQIVND (reference sequence). This CDR3 is built from 14 residues. The CDR3 region is CASSISTGNYGYTF. CDR3 DNA sequence: TGTGCCAGTAGTATCTCCACAGGGAACTATGGCTACACCTTC.

The chain couples TRBV7-8 to TRBJ1-5; tentative D call: TRBD1 (6 bases). The CDR3 sequence is 15 residues long. Germline V gives CDR1 SGHVS, CDR2 FQNEAQ. Trimming removed 5 bases from V and 9 bases from J, with 20 bases in between. The CDR3 here is CASSALTGALRPQHF. CDR3 bases: TGTGCCAGCAGCGCATTGACAGGCGCGTTAAGGCCCCAGCATTTT.

The CDR3 loop is CASSQDRNAAFYNEQFF. The CDR3 nucleotides are TGTGCCAGCAGCCAAGATCGAAACGCAGCCTTTTACAATGAGCAGTTCTTC. The rearrangement links TRBV3-1 to TRBJ2-1; the D is unclear. Per germline, CDR1 LGHDT and CDR2 YNNKEL (reference sequence). The CDR3 is 17 residues long. Between the trimmed V and J ends, which lost 0 bases and 4 bases, there was a span of 16 bases.

This chain joins TRBV20-1 and TRBJ2-5, with D possibly TRBD2 on 6 matching bases. Germline-derived CDR1 and CDR2 are DFQATT and SNEGSKA (reference sequence). Trimming left V 6 bases short and J 4 bases short, with 18 bases between. The CDR3 covers 14 residues. The CDR3 coding sequence is TGCAGTGCGTCGGCAGGGCGTAGCGGAGAGACCCAGTACTTC. It is translated as CSASAGRSGETQYF.